This note documents a single T cell receptor beta chain sequence. The CDR3 has 15 amino acids. CDR1 SGHVS and CDR2 FQNEAQ come from the germline V gene. The germline V and J ends were trimmed by 5 bases and 5 bases, with 18 bases remaining between them. The data were taken from a study of blood T cells in healthy people across ages. A second PCR, run for about 6 to 11 cycles, used a sample-barcoded 5' primer plus a J-beta primer mix. Each cDNA molecule was tagged by a template-switch adaptor that had 12 random nucleotides. Per-sample output comprised a minimum of 2.5 million paired-end reads containing CDR3. TCRdb re-derived calls from the 5' RACE reads in MiXCR, one entry per CDR3 protein. The sample has a few hundred thousand distinct CDR3 sequences, roughly a quarter seen once. The same sample was also studied in work on T cells of mothers and their children.

This TCR was sampled from a boy aged 2 to 10 in good health. Sequencing used blood. The chain carries TRBV7-8 and TRBJ2-5; D is perhaps TRBD2 (6 bases). The CDR3: CASSVSGYEAETQYF. DNA of the CDR3: TGTGCCAGCAGCGTTAGCGGATACGAGGCGGAGACCCAGTACTTC.